These T cell receptor beta chains were read from a single sample in a study of T cell responses to AZD1222 COVID-19 vaccine. Sequencing was performed with immunoSEQ multiplex PCR; in TCRdb, only in-frame clones are kept and a portion is missing. Altogether about 100,000 clones are present, approximately 90% being singletons, with the ten largest covering 1% to 1.5%. This specimen consisted of peripheral blood, obtained on day 0 of AZD1222 vaccination. These receptor sequences come from an adult in good health. Each CDR3 is given with its conserved first and last residue.

v_call	j_call	cdr3_aa
TRBV12-3/TRBV12-4	TRBJ1-1	CASRDPQVEAFF
TRBV7-9	TRBJ2-5	CASSPGSETQYF
TRBV7-9	TRBJ2-1	CASSLALAGTYNEQFF
TRBV6-1	TRBJ1-4	CASSEARGEGEKLFF
TRBV5-1	TRBJ1-6	CASSRWTGDNSPLHF
TRBV15	TRBJ2-3	CATSRLRSTDTQYF
TRBV6-5	TRBJ1-1	CASSYSPGGADAFF
TRBV2	TRBJ1-4	CASSAGLPYEKLFF
TRBV5-4	TRBJ2-3	CASSYGGETDTQYF
TRBV7-3	TRBJ2-1	CASSLPPSGGNEQFF
TRBV7-9	TRBJ1-6	CASSLPLHNSPLHF
TRBV2	TRBJ1-1	CASSDSSDRANTEAFF
TRBV3-1/TRBV3-2	TRBJ1-5	CASSQTGGSNQPQHF
TRBV4-2	TRBJ1-6	CASSQGVRTGPNSPLHF
TRBV19	TRBJ1-5	CASLDNAGAEVSNQPQHF
TRBV9	TRBJ2-1	CASSPSPRHSSYNEQFF
TRBV18	TRBJ1-2	CASSPTGTGDYGYTF
TRBV28	TRBJ2-3	CASSLRQSTDTQYF
TRBV5-6	TRBJ1-4	CASSLPGDSHEKLFF
TRBV27	TRBJ2-5	CASSSGLGETQYF
TRBV28	TRBJ1-5	CASSPQDSLIYSNQPQHF
TRBV12-3/TRBV12-4	TRBJ1-5	CASSPTGGQPQHF
TRBV28	TRBJ1-5	CASTTRRGTWGQPQHF
TRBV6-1	TRBJ1-2	CASSETGTGANYGYTF
TRBV3-1/TRBV3-2	TRBJ1-1	CASSLRRTEAFF
TRBV5-1	TRBJ2-7	CASSLTAGQGRYEQYF
TRBV28	TRBJ2-1	CASSFGGSYNEQFF
TRBV6-5	TRBJ1-1	CASSLGRLNTEAFF
TRBV19	TRBJ2-7	CASTRARGSHEQYF
TRBV6-5	TRBJ1-2	CASAFTGGLYGYTF
TRBV4-1	TRBJ2-7	CASSPGGPYEQYF
TRBV6-6	TRBJ1-6	CASSYSRGDSPLHF
TRBV2	TRBJ2-1	CASSEARRGALEQFF
TRBV6-5	TRBJ1-2	CASSTSRGYTF
TRBV5-5	TRBJ1-1	CASSSRPTGTGNTEAFF
TRBV7-9	TRBJ2-3	CASSLARTGGYGDTQYF
TRBV12-3/TRBV12-4	TRBJ1-1	CASSPPVPTEAFF
TRBV2	TRBJ2-5	CASSIIALGGETQYF
TRBV12-3/TRBV12-4	TRBJ1-5	CASSLSGEPQHF
TRBV9	TRBJ1-2	CASSPSLSPYGYTF
TRBV29-1	TRBJ1-1	CSVENRGRNTEAFF
TRBV3-1/TRBV3-2	TRBJ2-7	CASSQEYPATLPKEQYF
TRBV7-2	TRBJ1-6	CASAQGVYNSPLHF
TRBV15	TRBJ1-1	CATSREKRGRVMNTEAFF
TRBV6-5	TRBJ2-7	CASSLRTGKDEQYF
TRBV19	TRBJ2-2	CASTFLRDYETDTGELFF
TRBV5-1	TRBJ2-6	CASSPTSAGANVLTF
TRBV7-8	TRBJ2-3	CASSLGDRSYTDTQYF
TRBV27	TRBJ1-1	CASSSPEQGGGEAFF
TRBV19	TRBJ1-1	CASSIQTDFEAFF
TRBV19	TRBJ2-2	CASSITGGGTGELFF
TRBV4-1	TRBJ1-4	CASSHRNGGGDEKLFF
TRBV5-5	TRBJ1-2	CASSLVGDLANYGYTF
TRBV18	TRBJ2-1	CASSPGGNNEQFF
TRBV7-2	TRBJ2-7	CASSSTSGGAGTYEQYF
TRBV6-5	TRBJ1-1	CASSPTGGENTEAFF
TRBV7-9	TRBJ1-6	CASRPQVFSSYNSPLHF
TRBV29-1	TRBJ2-1	CSVEDLVQAGVFF